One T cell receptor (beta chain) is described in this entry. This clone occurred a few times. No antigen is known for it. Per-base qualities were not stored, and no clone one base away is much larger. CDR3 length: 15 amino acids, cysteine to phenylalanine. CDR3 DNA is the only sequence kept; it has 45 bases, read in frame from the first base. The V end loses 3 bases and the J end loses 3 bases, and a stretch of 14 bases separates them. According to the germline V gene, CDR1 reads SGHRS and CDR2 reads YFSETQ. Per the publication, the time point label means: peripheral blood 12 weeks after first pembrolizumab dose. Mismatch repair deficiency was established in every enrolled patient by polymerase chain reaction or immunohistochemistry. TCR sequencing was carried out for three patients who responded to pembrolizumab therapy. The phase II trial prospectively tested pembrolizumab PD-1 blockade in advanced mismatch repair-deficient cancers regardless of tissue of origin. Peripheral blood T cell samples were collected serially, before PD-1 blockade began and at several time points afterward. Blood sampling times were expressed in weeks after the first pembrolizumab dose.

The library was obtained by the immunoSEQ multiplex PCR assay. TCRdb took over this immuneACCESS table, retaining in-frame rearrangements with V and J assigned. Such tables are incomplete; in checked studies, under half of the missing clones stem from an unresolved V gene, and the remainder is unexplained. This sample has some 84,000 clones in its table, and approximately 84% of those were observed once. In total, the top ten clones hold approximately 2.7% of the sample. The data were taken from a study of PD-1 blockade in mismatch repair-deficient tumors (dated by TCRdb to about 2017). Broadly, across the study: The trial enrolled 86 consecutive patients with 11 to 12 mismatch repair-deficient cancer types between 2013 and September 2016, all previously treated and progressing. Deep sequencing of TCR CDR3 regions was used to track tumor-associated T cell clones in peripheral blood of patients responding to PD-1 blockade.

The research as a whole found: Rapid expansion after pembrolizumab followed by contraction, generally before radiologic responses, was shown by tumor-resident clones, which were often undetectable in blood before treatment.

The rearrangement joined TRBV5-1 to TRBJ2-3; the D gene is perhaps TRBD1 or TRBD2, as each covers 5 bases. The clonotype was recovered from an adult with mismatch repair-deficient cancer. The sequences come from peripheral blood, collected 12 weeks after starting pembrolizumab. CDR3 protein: CASSWGGGETDTQYF. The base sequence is TGCGCCAGCAGCTGGGGTGGGGGAGAAACAGATACGCAGTATTTT.